Included here is one TCR beta chain sequence, with context. There is no known antigen for this receptor. Per-base quality was not reported, and no clone a single base away is much larger than it. This sample's time point label indicates: patch test 1, 2 weeks after DPC sensitization. The treatment or condition label on this specimen signifies: therapeutic diphenylcyclopropenone sensitization with weekly scalp DPC. At each patch-test visit, blood was drawn before the patch test was applied. Patients were considered eligible if aged 18 to 70, diagnosed with alopecia and deemed suitable for DPC therapy, and patients were excluded if pregnant. Total RNA was extracted from unfractionated whole blood collected in Tempus Blood RNA tubes. The data stem from a study of human T cells and chemical hapten exposure (dated by TCRdb to the early 2020s). Describing the broader study: For sensitization, 2% DPC in acetone was applied to a roughly 2 cm by roughly 2 cm area of upper inner arm skin. Weekly therapeutic DPC doses were additionally applied to the scalp of patients throughout the approximately 25-week study period. Patch testing was done on the upper back using Finn chambers containing 0.01% DPC, and results were scored after 6 days according to International Contact Dermatitis Research Group standards. Most of the patients in the cohort were female, and the cohort covered alopecia areata with under or over 50% scalp involvement, alopecia totalis and alopecia universalis. Libraries were combined into a pool for sequencing, and differences in TCR yield between samples came mainly from small differences in library volumes within the pool. In alopecia patients, the study followed how the peripheral blood TCR repertoire changed in vivo over primary and secondary sensitization to diphenylcyclopropenone (DPC), a hapten. Blood was sampled from patients pre-sensitization (week 0) and at 2, 6 and about 24 weeks after DPC sensitization. Blood for TCR sequencing was provided by twenty-nine alopecia patients at one to four time points (pre-sensitization, 2, 6 and 24 weeks). Study-level results and caveats: Patch test score was positively correlated with the number of PT1 expanded TCRs, with significance at thresholds 8, 16 and 32 but not at 4. The number of TCRs above 1 in 1000 frequency did not change with DPC sensitization; there was no evidence of global repertoire structure alterations. Repeated subsampling changed both the strength of the expansion versus patch-test correlation and the threshold at which the correlation became significant. Alopecia, a presumed autoimmune disease, was present in all patients, so the immune response of the patients might differ from that of healthy individuals. Expanded TCRs formed significantly more large CDR3 similarity clusters than pre-sensitization or healthy control sets, consistent with antigen-driven responses.

The library was prepared using RACE. Sequencing instrument: NextSeq 500. During library preparation, unique molecular identifiers were attached to individual cDNA molecules so that TCRs could be counted in a quantitative, reproducible way. Each blood RNA sample was used to sequence both TCR alpha and TCR beta chains. Processing in the source paper ran as follows. A median of about 87,000 TCRs per sample was observed, with a range of roughly 23,224 to 750,000. V, J and CDR3 annotation of the TCR reads was performed with the Decombinator software suite. For PS versus PT1 abundance plots, all samples were subsampled to the same number of TCRs (28,000). TCRs were defined as expanded if absent before sensitization and observed at least eight times at the 2-week time point. Starting from the raw public reads, TCRdb applied fastp trimming at Q25, assembled clones with MiXCR and retained in-frame beta chains. Records with the same CDR3 protein are collapsed into one entry carrying the most frequent genes and DNA. Here the V and J calls rest on TCRdb's processing, not on the authors' analysis. The sample includes roughly 180,000 distinct CDR3 sequences, with more than 14% observed a single time. The top ten constitute less than 2% of the sample.

Taken from cysteine to phenylalanine, the CDR3 has 15 residues. Only the CDR3 part of the read is kept: 45 bases, read in frame from the first base. Trimming costs V 2 bases and J 0 bases, and their ends lie 8 bases apart. Per the germline V gene, SGHAT is the CDR1 and FQNNGV is the CDR2. The sequence came from a woman in her twenties or thirties with alopecia areata. Some clones in this sample may be carry-over from other donors' samples. This sequence uses TRBV11-2 and TRBJ1-3, with the D gene not clear enough to name. Sequences were derived from whole blood, sampled in connection with sensitization to the hapten diphenylcyclopropenone (DPC). The sequenced DNA is TGTGCCAGCAGCTTACTCGGAGTCTCTGGAAACACCATATATTTT. This yields the protein CASSLLGVSGNTIYF.